This is a list of T cell receptor beta chains from one sample in a study of blood T cells in healthy people across ages. TCRdb independently ran MiXCR on the 5' RACE reads; one entry per CDR3 protein. Of roughly 1,800,000 distinct CDR3 sequences detected, around 50% appear once; the ten largest clones hold around 2.1%. The sequenced sample consisted of blood. These receptors all come from a woman in her thirties or forties in good health. The CDR3 runs from the conserved cysteine through the conserved F or W. A D gene is named only where the DNA matches it firmly. Not every row has a clone size; where given, it reads once, few, many or a size class.

V	J	size	length	D	DNA	CDR3
TRBV7-9	TRBJ2-5	-	13	-	TGTGCCAGCATCTGGGAGGGGGAAGAGACCCAGTACTTC	CASIWEGEETQYF
TRBV7-9	TRBJ1-2	-	12	-	TGTGCCGCGACCGCGACAGACTATGGCTACACCTTC	CAATATDYGYTF
TRBV6-1	TRBJ2-1	-	15	-	TGTGCCAGCAGTGAAGACCATTTCTCCTACAATGAGCAGTTCTTC	CASSEDHFSYNEQFF
TRBV18	TRBJ2-6	-	17	-	TGTGCCAGCTCACATTCGGTCCGAGTAACTGGGGCCAACGTCCTGACTTTC	CASSHSVRVTGANVLTF
TRBV27	TRBJ2-5	few	15	-	TGTGCCAGCAGTCTCAGACCTCGGACGGAAGAGACCCAGTACTTC	CASSLRPRTEETQYF
TRBV10-3	TRBJ2-3	-	16	TRBD2	TGTGCCATCAGTGAGTCGGTAGCGGGGACCACAGATACGCAGTATTTT	CAISESVAGTTDTQYF
TRBV10-3	TRBJ2-1	-	16	-	TGTGCCATCAGTGAAATTGGGCGGAAATCCTACAATGAGCAGTTCTTC	CAISEIGRKSYNEQFF
TRBV5-5	TRBJ1-2	few	17	TRBD1	TGTGCCAGCAGCTCCCGACCACAGGGGGCCCTTAACTATGGCTACACCTTC	CASSSRPQGALNYGYTF
TRBV29-1	TRBJ1-5	-	13	TRBD1	TGCAGCGTAGCGACAGGGGTTTATCAGCCCCAGCATTTT	CSVATGVYQPQHF
TRBV6-5	TRBJ1-6	-	15	-	TGTGCCAGCAGTTACTCGCGTAACAGGGATTCACCCCTCCACTTT	CASSYSRNRDSPLHF
TRBV20-1	TRBJ2-7	-	11	-	TGCAGTGCTAGCCTCACATACGAGCAGTACTTC	CSASLTYEQYF
TRBV6-1	TRBJ2-7	-	16	-	TGTGCCAGCAGTGAAGGGGTGACAGCGAGATCCTACGAGCAGTACTTC	CASSEGVTARSYEQYF
TRBV4-1	TRBJ2-3	few	14	-	TGCGCCAGCAGCTTCATCACTAGCACAGATACGCAGTATTTT	CASSFITSTDTQYF